This section outlines one T cell receptor beta chain sequence together with its context. The sample belongs to a study of blood T cell repertoires in COVID-19. About the study: Sites in the United States, Italy and Spain provided acute and convalescent COVID-19 samples.

Repertoires were generated with immunoSEQ multiplex PCR, while TCRdb's copy carries only in-frame clones and drops some. The table shows about 130,000 clones, with 85% occurring only once. The sample consisted of peripheral blood. This sequence was found in a woman older than 75 with acute or convalescent COVID-19.

For the CDR3, the DNA is TGCGCCAGCAGCTCAATGAACAGGGCTTATGCGAACACCGGGGAGCTGTTTTTT. Translating it yields CASSSMNRAYANTGELFF. The chain links TRBV5-1 to TRBJ2-2; a possible D gene is TRBD1 (6 bases). V gave up 3 bases and J gave up 0 bases, with 18 bases separating them. CDR3 size: 18 residues. Per germline, CDR1 SGHRS and CDR2 YFSETQ.